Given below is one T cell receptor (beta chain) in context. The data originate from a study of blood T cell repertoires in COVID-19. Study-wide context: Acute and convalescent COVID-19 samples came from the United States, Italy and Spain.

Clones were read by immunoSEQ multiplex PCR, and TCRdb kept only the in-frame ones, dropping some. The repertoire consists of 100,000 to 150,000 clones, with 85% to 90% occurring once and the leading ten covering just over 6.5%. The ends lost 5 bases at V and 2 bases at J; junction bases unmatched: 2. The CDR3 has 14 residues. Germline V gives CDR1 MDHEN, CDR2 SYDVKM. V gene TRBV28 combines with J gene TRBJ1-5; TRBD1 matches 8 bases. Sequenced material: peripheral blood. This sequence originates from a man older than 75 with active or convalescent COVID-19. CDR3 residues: CASSRGQGNQPQHF. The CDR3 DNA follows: TGTGCCAGCAGTCGGGGACAGGGCAATCAGCCCCAGCATTTT. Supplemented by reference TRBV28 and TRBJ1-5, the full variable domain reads DVKVTQSSRYLVKRTGEKVFLECVQDMDHENMFWYRQDPGLGLRLIYFSYDVKMKEKGDIPEGYSVSREKKERFSLILESASTNQTSMYLCASSRGQGNQPQHFGDGTRLSIL.